These 28 T cell receptor beta chains were sequenced from one sample in a study of blood T cell repertoires in COVID-19. Some clones are missing from TCRdb's copy, which holds only in-frame ones; the method was immunoSEQ multiplex PCR. This table has around 70,000 clones, 88% appearing once. Sequenced material: peripheral blood. The receptors here all came from a woman over 75 with active or convalescent COVID-19.

The chain combines TRBV14 with TRBJ1-2, with 7 bases matching TRBD1. Germline values: CDR1 SGHDN, CDR2 FVKESK. The CDR3 length is 14 residues. The junction had 2 bases not matched to a gene; V was cut back by 2 bases and J by 2 bases. As DNA, the CDR3 is TGTGCCAGCAGCCAAAGGGACAGCAACTATGGCTACACCTTC. Residues: CASSQRDSNYGYTF.

The chain carries TRBV5-8 and TRBJ2-7; D possibly corresponds to TRBD1 (6 bases). The CDR3 contains 15 residues. CDR1 is SGHTS, CDR2 YDEGEE, per germline. Trimming stripped 0 bases from V and 3 bases from J, with 13 bases between. The CDR3 spells CASSLERTVFYEQYF. DNA for the CDR3: TGTGCCAGCAGCTTGGAACGGACAGTCTTCTACGAGCAGTACTTC.

This chain uses TRBV18 with TRBJ2-3; 8 positions agree with TRBD1. The CDR3 totals 13 residues. The V and J ends lost 6 bases and 5 bases, in that order; junction bases with no gene match: 4. The V gene's germline CDR1 is KGHSH and CDR2 LQKENI. CDR3 sequence: CASSPDREDTQYF. The DNA for the CDR3 is TGTGCCAGCTCCCCGGACAGGGAAGATACGCAGTATTTT.

V usage is TRBV9 and J usage is TRBJ1-1; D remains unclear. Germline CDR1 and CDR2: SGDLS and YYNGEE. The CDR3 is made up of 13 amino acids. Trimming stripped 3 bases from V and 2 bases from J, with 8 bases between. The CDR3 loop is CASSAGLNTEAFF. In DNA form, the CDR3 reads TGTGCCAGCAGCGCCGGACTTAACACTGAAGCTTTCTTT.

This chain links TRBV5-1 with TRBJ1-6; D unresolved. The CDR3 has 13 residues. The V gene's germline CDR1 is SGHRS and CDR2 YFSETQ. V lost 7 bases and J 13 bases, leaving 18 bases between the germline ends. This CDR3 is CASVTDLSGPLHF. Here the CDR3 DNA reads TGCGCCAGCGTAACCGACCTATCCGGGCCCCTCCACTTT.

The gene calls are TRBV19 and TRBJ2-1; 9 bases fit TRBD2. Germline V gene sequence: CDR1 LNHDA, CDR2 SQIVND (reference sequence). With 4 bases clipped from V and 2 bases from J, the junction kept 9 bases outside the gene matches. CDR3 size: 17 residues. The CDR3 sequence is CASSSSLAGVAYNEQFF. The DNA of the CDR3 is TGTGCCAGTAGTAGCTCCTTAGCGGGAGTCGCCTACAATGAGCAGTTCTTC.

The V and J genes are TRBV4-3 and TRBJ1-2, with unresolved D. This CDR3 comprises 13 residues. Germline CDR1 LGHNA, CDR2 YSLEER. V lost 2 bases and J 4 bases, leaving 8 bases between the germline ends. The DNA for the CDR3 is TGCGCCAGCAGCCAATATATAGCCTATGGCTACACCTTC. Translating gives CASSQYIAYGYTF.

The genes are TRBV11-2 and TRBJ1-3; D remains unclear. The length of the CDR3 is 15 residues. Germline assignment: CDR1 SGHAT and CDR2 FQNNGV. Trimming pared 6 bases from V and 0 bases from J, leaving 12 bases between. Here the CDR3 DNA reads TGTGCCAGCAGATTCCAGCGGAGCTCTGGAAACACCATATATTTT. It yields the protein CASRFQRSSGNTIYF. The variable domain in full, with the rest retrieved from reference TRBV11-2 and TRBJ1-3, is EAGVAQSPRYKIIEKRQSVAFWCNPISGHATLYWYQQILGQGPKLLIQFQNNGVVDDSQLPKDRFSAERLKGVDSTLKIQPAKLEDSAVYLCASRFQRSSGNTIYFGEGSWLTVV.

The chain has TRBV5-1 and TRBJ2-3; D gene uncertain. Germline CDR1 and CDR2: SGHRS and YFSETQ. With 0 bases removed from V and 0 bases from J, the gap between germline ends came to 14 bases. The CDR3 has 17 residues. The CDR3 is CASSLAPAGSSTDTQYF. DNA of the CDR3: TGCGCCAGCAGCTTGGCCCCTGCAGGAAGTAGCACAGATACGCAGTATTTT. The full variable domain, with the rest looked up from reference TRBV5-1 and TRBJ2-3, is KAGVTQTPRYLIKTRGQQVTLSCSPISGHRSVSWYQQTPGQGLQFLFEYFSETQRNKGNFPGRFSGRQFSNSRSEMNVSTLELGDSALYLCASSLAPAGSSTDTQYFGPGTRLTVL.

The chain uses TRBV7-2 and TRBJ2-3, with D perhaps TRBD1 (5 bases). This CDR3 comprises 14 residues. Germline values: CDR1 SGHTA, CDR2 FQGNSA. The germline V and J ends were trimmed by 3 bases and 2 bases, with 9 bases remaining between them. The CDR3 loop reads CASSLGPYTDTQYF. In DNA, the CDR3 is TGTGCCAGCAGCTTGGGGCCCTACACAGATACGCAGTATTTT.

The V call is TRBV19, the J call TRBJ2-7; the match to TRBD2 covers 8 bases. Germline CDR1 reads LNHDA; CDR2 reads SQIVND (reference sequence). The CDR3 is 14 amino acids. V was pared by 2 bases and J by 4 bases, with 4 bases of the junction left unmatched. The CDR3 nucleotides read TGTGCCAGTAGTATAACTAGCGGACCTTACGAGCAGTACTTC. This codes for CASSITSGPYEQYF.

There are a few counts of this clone. The CDR3 DNA reads as TGTGCCAGCCGGGACAGTAAAGGGGAGACCCAGTACTTC. Its protein is CASRDSKGETQYF. J is TRBJ2-5 and V is TRBV5-4; TRBD1 agrees at 7 bases. The germline CDR1 and CDR2 sequences are SGHNT and YYREEE (reference sequence). CDR3 length: 13 amino acids. V was pared by 7 bases and J by 5 bases, with 8 bases of the junction left unmatched.

J is TRBJ1-1 and V is TRBV5-1; TRBD1 matches 7 bases. The CDR3 consists of 14 residues. Looked up from germline, CDR1 is SGHRS and CDR2 is YFSETQ. The V and J ends lost 5 bases and 2 bases, in that order; junction bases with no gene match: 6. The CDR3 nucleotides are TGCGCCAGCAGTAGACAGGGCCAAAACACTGAAGCTTTCTTT. The encoded protein is CASSRQGQNTEAFF.

V usage is TRBV4-1 and J usage is TRBJ2-7; 7 nucleotides line up with TRBD2. J lost 4 bases, V lost 0 bases, and 9 bases had no gene match. CDR3 length: 16 residues. Germline lookup yields CDR1 MGHRA and CDR2 YSYEKL. The CDR3 region has the DNA TGCGCCAGCAGCCAAGATTGGGGGGAGGGCCAATACGAGCAGTACTTC. Translated, it gives CASSQDWGEGQYEQYF.

The chain joins TRBV5-1 to TRBJ2-1; 10 bases agree with TRBD2. V shed 3 bases, J shed 8 bases, and the junction held 8 bases outside the gene matches. Looked up from germline, CDR1 is SGHRS and CDR2 is YFSETQ. The CDR3 is 15 residues long. CDR3 nucleotides: TGCGCCAGCAGCTCCAGCGGGGGGGGCATCGATGAGCAGTTCTTC. Amino acid sequence: CASSSSGGGIDEQFF. The full variable domain, rest sourced from reference TRBV5-1 and TRBJ2-1, is KAGVTQTPRYLIKTRGQQVTLSCSPISGHRSVSWYQQTPGQGLQFLFEYFSETQRNKGNFPGRFSGRQFSNSRSEMNVSTLELGDSALYLCASSSSGGGIDEQFFGPGTRLTVL.

This chain connects TRBV3-1 (or the pseudogene TRBV3-2) to TRBJ2-1, with 13 bases aligning to TRBD2. The CDR3 extends over 17 amino acids. Trimming removed 3 bases from V and 0 bases from J; junction bases left unmatched: 2. Germline CDR1 and CDR2: LGHDT and YNNKEL (reference sequence). CDR3 in amino acids: CASSQTSGGFSYNEQFF. CDR3 nucleotide sequence: TGTGCCAGCAGCCAGACTAGCGGGGGGTTCTCCTACAATGAGCAGTTCTTC.

This clone was detected only once. The chain is built from TRBV4-1 and TRBJ2-5; TRBD2 matches at 10 bases. Germline CDR1 is MGHRA and CDR2 is YSYEKL. Unmatched junction bases numbered 15, after V lost 3 bases and J lost 5 bases. CDR3 length equals 18 residues. CDR3 loop: CASSQVQPSGSILETQYF. For the CDR3, the DNA is TGCGCCAGCAGCCAGGTCCAACCTAGCGGGAGTATCTTGGAGACCCAGTACTTC.

The chain joins TRBV19 to TRBJ2-2; D remains unclear. Trimming took off 5 bases at V and 0 bases at J, with 13 bases between the two ends. CDR1 LNHDA and CDR2 SQIVND come from the germline V gene (reference sequence). The length of the CDR3 is 16 residues. The CDR3 region is CASSGFGGTNTGELFF. The DNA for the CDR3 is TGTGCCAGTAGTGGCTTTGGCGGAACGAACACCGGGGAGCTGTTTTTT.

V is TRBV11-3 and J is TRBJ2-1; 10 bases map to TRBD2. The CDR3 has 17 residues. V shed 5 bases and J 8 bases; nucleotides not matched to a gene: 15. Germline V lookup: CDR1 SGHNT, CDR2 YENEEA. CDR3 residues: CASSTPVPSGSEDEQFF. The CDR3 nucleotides are TGTGCCAGCAGCACCCCCGTCCCTAGCGGGAGTGAGGATGAGCAGTTCTTC.

The chain couples TRBV29-1 to TRBJ2-5, with 7 bases fitting TRBD1. This CDR3 is 13 amino acids long. V lost 5 bases to trimming and J lost 2 bases; unmatched junction nucleotides: 5. From germline, CDR1 is SQVTM and CDR2 ANQGSEA. The CDR3 bases are TGCAGCGTTAGCCGGGACAGACAAGAGACCCAGTACTTC. Protein: CSVSRDRQETQYF.

The chain recombines TRBV27 with TRBJ2-7; 9 nucleotides line up with TRBD1. The CDR3 has 15 amino acids. Germline V gene data show CDR1 as MNHEY and CDR2 as SMNVEV (reference sequence). J lost 3 bases, V lost 5 bases, and 8 bases had no gene match. In nucleotides, the CDR3 is TGTGCCAGCAGTCGGACAGGGGCGACCTTCTACGAGCAGTACTTC. Translated: CASSRTGATFYEQYF.

The V and J genes are TRBV28 and TRBJ2-1, with 8 bases fitting TRBD2. V trimming: 2 bases; J trimming: 9 bases; junction bases outside the gene matches: 0. CDR3 length: 12 amino acids. Germline CDR1 reads MDHEN; CDR2 reads SYDVKM. The CDR3 DNA is TGTGCCAGCAGTTTAGCGGGAGGTGAGCAGTTCTTC. This translates into CASSLAGGEQFF.

The genes are TRBV5-4 and TRBJ2-7, with TRBD1 matching 10 bases. After removal of 7 bases from V and 4 bases from J, the junction contained 5 bases not matched to a gene. This CDR3 spans 13 amino acids. In germline, CDR1 is SGHNT, CDR2 YYREEE (reference sequence). The CDR3 is CASGGQGNYEQYF. CDR3 sequence (DNA): TGTGCCAGCGGGGGACAGGGGAATTACGAGCAGTACTTC.

This rearrangement joins TRBV11-2 to TRBJ2-5; 10 bases fit TRBD2. V trimming: 2 bases; J trimming: 7 bases; junction bases outside the gene matches: 10. The CDR3 runs to 16 residues. Germline CDR1 SGHAT, CDR2 FQNNGV. Written as DNA, the CDR3 is TGTGCCAGCAGCTTATATAGCGGGAGGCCCGACGGGACCCAGTACTTC. It codes for CASSLYSGRPDGTQYF.

This chain links TRBV29-1 with TRBJ1-2; unclear D gene. With 3 bases removed from V and 0 bases from J, the gap between germline ends came to 8 bases. Germline-derived CDR1 and CDR2 are SQVTM and ANQGSEA. The CDR3 is 13 amino acids. CDR3 nucleotide sequence: TGCAGCGTTGAGGAGACGGCTAACTATGGCTACACCTTC. Encoded protein: CSVEETANYGYTF.

This chain links TRBV13 with TRBJ2-7, with TRBD1 as a possible D gene (6 bases). The length of the CDR3 is 14 residues. Between the trimmed V and J ends, which lost 1 base and 5 bases, there was a span of 12 bases. The germline CDR1 and CDR2 sequences are PRHDT and FYEKMQ (reference sequence). In nucleotides, the CDR3 is TGTGCCAGCAGCTTAGCCGGGACAAGAAACGAGCAGTACTTC. Translating gives CASSLAGTRNEQYF.

V is TRBV10-3 and J is TRBJ1-5; no clear D gene. Germline lookup yields CDR1 ENHRY and CDR2 SYGVKD. V lost 10 bases, J lost 0 bases, and 16 bases lay in between. CDR3 length: 15 residues. The CDR3 region has the DNA TGTGCCACCCTCCCCGGTCAGGTTAGCAATCAGCCCCAGCATTTT. Protein sequence: CATLPGQVSNQPQHF.

Written as DNA, the CDR3 is TGTGCCAGCAGCGTAGTTGGGTTAGCGCTGAACACCGGGGAGCTGTTTTTT. Amino acid sequence: CASSVVGLALNTGELFF. The rearrangement joins TRBV9 to TRBJ2-2; maybe TRBD2 (5 bases). The CDR3 spans 17 residues. Trimming took off 0 bases at V and 1 base at J, with 13 bases between the two ends. Germline V lookup: CDR1 SGDLS, CDR2 YYNGEE.